Below, 24 T cell receptor beta chains from the same sample are listed, as sequenced in a study of cytomegalovirus exposure and HLA in healthy donors. PCR was performed using 60 Vbeta and 13 Jbeta primers. Profiled with immunoSEQ multiplex PCR; TCRdb holds only in-frame clones, not every one. In the table there are tens of thousands of clones, roughly nine tenths of which are singletons. Material: PBMCs. The source of these receptors is a man aged 25 to 40 in good health and CMV-seropositive.

The rearrangement joins TRBV5-1 to TRBJ2-3, with TRBD1 matching over 9 bases. Looked up from germline, CDR1 is SGHRS and CDR2 is YFSETQ. The CDR3 has 15 residues. The V gene end was trimmed by 2 bases and the J gene end by 6 bases; junction bases not matched to a gene: 7. The CDR3 sequence: CASSLGQGYLDTQYF. CDR3 coding DNA: TGCGCCAGCAGCTTAGGACAGGGGTACCTGGATACGCAGTATTTT. The variable domain in full, with the rest retrieved from reference TRBV5-1 and TRBJ2-3, is KAGVTQTPRYLIKTRGQQVTLSCSPISGHRSVSWYQQTPGQGLQFLFEYFSETQRNKGNFPGRFSGRQFSNSRSEMNVSTLELGDSALYLCASSLGQGYLDTQYFGPGTRLTVL.

The chain links TRBV18 to TRBJ2-7; D might be TRBD1 (8 bases). V was shortened by 5 bases and J by 3 bases, with 20 bases between the two germline ends. The CDR3 loop spans 16 amino acids. Germline V gives CDR1 KGHSH, CDR2 LQKENI. CDR3 protein: CASSFNSGTGYYEQYF. CDR3 coding DNA: TGTGCCAGCTCATTTAACAGCGGGACAGGCTACTACGAGCAGTACTTC.

This clone showed up just a few times. The chain employs TRBV10-1 and TRBJ1-4; D is possibly TRBD1 (5 bases). The germline V gene encodes CDR1 WNHNN and CDR2 SYGVQD (reference sequence). The V end lost 7 bases, the J end lost 4 bases, and 13 bases lay between the germline ends. The CDR3 length is 14 residues. CDR3 sequence: CASMRGVFNEKLFF. The CDR3 nucleotides are TGCGCCAGCATGCGGGGGGTTTTTAATGAAAAACTGTTTTTT.

This clone was seen a single time. This sequence joins TRBV5-1 and TRBJ2-7, with 8 bases identical to TRBD1. The CDR3 is 15 amino acids. Per the germline V gene, CDR1 is SGHRS and CDR2 is YFSETQ. The V segment lost 4 bases and the J segment 2 bases; nucleotides outside the gene matches: 8. CDR3 DNA: TGCGCCAGCAGCGCCGGACAGGGAGCCACCTACGAGCAGTACTTC. Its protein product is CASSAGQGATYEQYF.

The chain joins TRBV4-1 to TRBJ2-7; possible D gene TRBD2, 5 bases. Trimming removed 3 bases at V and 7 bases at J, with 10 bases between. From germline, CDR1 is MGHRA and CDR2 YSYEKL. The CDR3 runs 12 residues. The DNA for the CDR3 is TGCGCCAGCAGCCAGGTGCCGGGGGAGCAGTACTTC. This translates into CASSQVPGEQYF.

The J gene is TRBJ2-1, the V gene TRBV5-4, with D tentatively TRBD1 (6 bases). CDR1 is SGHNT and CDR2 is YYREEE in the germline V gene (reference sequence). V was shortened by 3 bases and J by 6 bases, with 13 bases between the two germline ends. This CDR3 has 14 amino acids. The CDR3 protein is CASSYDRMSNEQFF. CDR3 nucleotides: TGTGCCAGCAGCTATGACAGGATGTCCAATGAGCAGTTCTTC.

This clone is classed as medium-sized. The chain combines TRBV10-3 with TRBJ2-2; TRBD1 aligns across 8 bases. Germline trimming cut 2 bases from V and 4 bases from J; bases unmatched to any gene: 6. Germline V gene data show CDR1 as ENHRY and CDR2 as SYGVKD. The CDR3 runs to 16 residues. This CDR3 is CAISEKTGEITGELFF. The CDR3 nucleotides are TGTGCCATCAGTGAGAAGACAGGGGAAATCACCGGGGAGCTGTTTTTT.

The chain links TRBV11-2 to TRBJ2-3, with TRBD2 identical over 9 bases. With V trimmed by 4 bases and J by 0 bases, 2 bases remained unmatched. Germline CDR1 and CDR2: SGHAT and FQNNGV. The CDR3 covers 15 residues. CDR3 sequence: CASSYSGGSTDTQYF. The CDR3 region has the DNA TGTGCCAGCAGCTATAGCGGGGGTAGCACAGATACGCAGTATTTT.

In its sample, this clone was seen a few times. This chain joins TRBV29-1 and TRBJ1-2, with D hard to call. V dropped 0 bases and J dropped 4 bases, with 12 bases sitting between them. Looked up from germline, CDR1 is SQVTM and CDR2 is ANQGSEA. This CDR3 contains 14 residues. CDR3 amino acids: CSVEDRGPAYGYTF. CDR3 nucleotides: TGCAGCGTTGAAGATAGAGGGCCTGCCTATGGCTACACCTTC.

This sequence joins TRBV10-3 and TRBJ1-2, with 10 nucleotides matching TRBD1. The CDR3 has 16 residues. CDR1 and CDR2 (germline): ENHRY, SYGVKD. Germline trimming cut 6 bases from V and 4 bases from J; bases unmatched to any gene: 11. In DNA, the CDR3 is TGTGCCATCAGGGACCCGGGACAGGGGTTTTCCTATGGCTACACCTTC. Protein: CAIRDPGQGFSYGYTF.

The V and J genes are TRBV5-1 and TRBJ2-1, with a possible D match to TRBD1 (6 bases). The CDR3 totals 16 residues. Germline V gene lookup returns CDR1 SGHRS and CDR2 YFSETQ. The V gene lost 0 bases and the J gene lost 0 bases, with 10 bases spanning the gap. As DNA, the CDR3 is TGCGCCAGCAGCTTGGAAAGGGGGAGCTCCTACAATGAGCAGTTCTTC. Its protein product is CASSLERGSSYNEQFF.

This clone was recorded only once. The CDR3 spells CASSEGGGSNYEQYF. In nucleotides, the CDR3 is TGTGCCAGCAGTGAGGGGGGCGGGAGCAACTACGAGCAGTACTTC. The V call is TRBV2, the J call TRBJ2-7; TRBD2 is a possible D gene (7 bases). CDR3 size: 15 residues. Germline V gene sequence: CDR1 SNHLY, CDR2 FYNNEI. V lost 3 bases, J lost 3 bases, and 15 bases lay in between.

The genes are TRBV27 and TRBJ2-2; possibly TRBD1 for D (5 bases). The CDR3 covers 13 residues. Deletions cut 9 bases from V and 2 bases from J, with 10 bases between. Per the germline V gene, CDR1 is MNHEY and CDR2 is SMNVEV (reference sequence). The CDR3 loop is CASTTDNTGELFF. The CDR3 nucleotides are TGTGCCAGTACGACAGACAACACCGGGGAGCTGTTTTTT.

V usage is TRBV10-1 and J usage is TRBJ2-1; 10 nucleotides agree with TRBD1. This CDR3 is 18 amino acids long. Germline trimming cut 5 bases from V and 3 bases from J; bases unmatched to any gene: 13. From germline, CDR1 is WNHNN and CDR2 SYGVQD (reference sequence). CDR3 coding DNA: TGCGCCAGCAGTTACCGGGACAGGGGATTCTTCTTCTACAATGAGCAGTTCTTC. Protein: CASSYRDRGFFFYNEQFF.

The chain has TRBV27 and TRBJ2-1; D not certain. From germline, CDR1 is MNHEY and CDR2 SMNVEV (reference sequence). Trimming left V 7 bases short and J 5 bases short, with 6 bases between. There are 11 residues in the CDR3. CDR3: CASTVNNEQFF. The CDR3 DNA is TGTGCCAGCACCGTAAACAATGAGCAGTTCTTC.

This chain uses TRBV2 with TRBJ2-7; D perhaps matches TRBD1 (6 bases). CDR3 size: 17 residues. CDR1 SNHLY and CDR2 FYNNEI come from the germline V gene. Deletions cut 0 bases from V and 2 bases from J, with 17 bases between. CDR3 residues: CASSEAFVDSFPYEQYF. Written as DNA, the CDR3 is TGTGCCAGCAGTGAAGCGTTCGTGGACAGTTTCCCCTACGAGCAGTACTTC.

V and J are TRBV2 and TRBJ1-5; 10 bases are shared with TRBD1. V was pared by 5 bases and J by 2 bases, with 15 bases of the junction left unmatched. This CDR3 has 19 amino acids. Germline V gene data show CDR1 as SNHLY and CDR2 as FYNNEI. CDR3 residues: CASSRYPGQGVRRNQPQHF. DNA for the CDR3: TGTGCCAGCAGTCGCTACCCTGGACAGGGGGTCCGTCGCAATCAGCCCCAGCATTTT.

This chain links TRBV27 with TRBJ2-1; 13 bases are shared with TRBD2. The CDR3 has 19 amino acids. Germline CDR1 is MNHEY and CDR2 is SMNVEV (reference sequence). Losses at the gene ends were 1 base for V and 6 bases for J; bases not matched to a gene: 12. The CDR3 coding sequence is TGTGCCAGCAGTTTATGGTCCCGGACTAGCGGGAGTAAAGGCAATGAGCAGTTCTTC. Residues: CASSLWSRTSGSKGNEQFF.

The chain carries TRBV29-1 and TRBJ2-7; 7 bases agree with TRBD2. The CDR3 is 12 residues long. V lost 4 bases, J lost 3 bases, and 3 bases stayed unmatched. CDR1 and CDR2 from the germline V gene are SQVTM and ANQGSEA. DNA for the CDR3: TGCAGCGTTGGGGAGGGGAACTACGAGCAGTACTTC. Protein sequence: CSVGEGNYEQYF.

J is TRBJ1-3 and V is TRBV6-5, with D perhaps TRBD1 (5 bases). This CDR3 has 15 amino acids. Trimming shortened V by 0 bases and J by 4 bases, and 10 bases separated the two germline ends. Germline CDR1 is MNHEY and CDR2 is SVGAGI. CDR3 sequence: CASSYSGLGGNTIYF. DNA for the CDR3: TGTGCCAGCAGTTACTCGGGACTGGGCGGAAACACCATATATTTT.

V gene TRBV2 combines with J gene TRBJ1-3; D ambiguous. Germline assignment: CDR1 SNHLY and CDR2 FYNNEI. The V end was cut by 6 bases, the J end by 0 bases, with 9 bases between. The length of the CDR3 is 14 residues. The DNA of the CDR3 is TGTGCCAGCAGGGCAGGCCTCTCTGGAAACACCATATATTTT. Protein sequence: CASRAGLSGNTIYF.

The J gene is TRBJ2-5, the V gene TRBV4-1; tentative D call: TRBD2 (7 bases). Deletions cut 3 bases from V and 0 bases from J, with 11 bases between. Looked up from germline, CDR1 is MGHRA and CDR2 is YSYEKL. The CDR3 runs to 15 residues. The CDR3 reads CASSQGGGNQETQYF. The CDR3 region has the DNA TGCGCCAGCAGCCAGGGGGGGGGCAACCAAGAGACCCAGTACTTC.

The chain employs TRBV6-6 and TRBJ1-1; 7 positions match TRBD1. V shed 6 bases, J shed 4 bases, and the junction held 8 bases outside the gene matches. Germline V gene data show CDR1 as MNHNY and CDR2 as SVGAGI (reference sequence). The length of the CDR3 is 14 residues. The CDR3 coding sequence is TGTGCCAGCAGACCCTATAACAGGGGCACTGAAGCTTTCTTT. This encodes CASRPYNRGTEAFF.

The rearrangement links TRBV30 to TRBJ2-7; tentatively, D is TRBD1 or TRBD2 (5 bases each). CDR3 length equals 13 residues. Trimming removed 8 bases at V and 2 bases at J, with 16 bases between. Germline CDR1 reads GTSNPN; CDR2 reads SVGIG (reference sequence). The CDR3 region has the DNA TGTGCCGGGGGTGTGACGGGAACCTACGAGCAGTACTTC. Encoded protein: CAGGVTGTYEQYF.